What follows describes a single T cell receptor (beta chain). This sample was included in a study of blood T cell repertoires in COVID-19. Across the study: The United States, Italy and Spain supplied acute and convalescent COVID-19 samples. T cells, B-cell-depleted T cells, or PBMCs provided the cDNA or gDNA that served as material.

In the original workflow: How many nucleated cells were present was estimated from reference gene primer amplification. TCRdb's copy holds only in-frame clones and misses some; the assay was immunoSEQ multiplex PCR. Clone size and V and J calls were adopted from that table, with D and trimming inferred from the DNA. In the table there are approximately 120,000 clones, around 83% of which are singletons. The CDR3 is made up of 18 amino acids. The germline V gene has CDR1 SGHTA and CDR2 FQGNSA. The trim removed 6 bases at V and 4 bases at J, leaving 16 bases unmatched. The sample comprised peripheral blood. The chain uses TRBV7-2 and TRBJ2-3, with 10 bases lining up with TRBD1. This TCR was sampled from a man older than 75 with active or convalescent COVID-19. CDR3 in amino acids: CASSLLVTGTGASDTQYF. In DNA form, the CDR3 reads TGTGCCAGCAGTTTATTAGTAACCGGGACAGGGGCATCAGATACGCAGTATTTT.